This section outlines one TCR beta chain sequence together with its context. What it binds is not known. These data belong to a study of shared clonotypes between healthy human individuals. Data came from immunoSEQ multiplex PCR; TCRdb stores just in-frame clones and leaves some out. The data hold around 1.6 million clones, with 95% to 99% observed a single time. Broader study findings: On the whole, naive subsets had larger estimated richness than memory subsets had.

The CDR3 extends over 15 amino acids. Trimming removed 4 bases from V and 2 bases from J; junction bases left unmatched: 9. Germline V CDR1 and CDR2: SGHKS, YYEKEE (reference sequence). The origin of this receptor is a man aged 25-45 years in good health. Sequencing input: naive CD4+ T cells sorted from blood. The subset denotes: CD45RA+ positively selected. V is TRBV5-5 and J is TRBJ2-7; TRBD1 agrees at 7 bases. CDR3 protein: CASSETGLETYEQYF. The CDR3 DNA reads TGTGCCAGCAGCGAGACAGGGTTAGAGACCTACGAGCAGTACTTC.